What follows are 12 T cell receptor beta chains derived from one specimen sequenced in a study of cytomegalovirus exposure and HLA in healthy donors. A multiplex PCR was run with 60 Vbeta primers and 13 Jbeta primers. The repertoire was sequenced with immunoSEQ multiplex PCR; TCRdb's copy has only in-frame clones and lacks some. The sample has 150,000 to 200,000 clones, around three quarters seen once. Sequencing used PBMCs. These receptors all stem from a woman aged 30 to 39 in good health and CMV-seropositive.

This clone was counted between two and nine times. V and J are TRBV30 and TRBJ1-2; D uncertain. Trimming shortened V by 8 bases and J by 1 base, and 14 bases separated the two germline ends. The CDR3 runs 13 residues. Per germline, CDR1 GTSNPN and CDR2 SVGIG (reference sequence). Here the CDR3 reads CAAEGRGNYGYTF. DNA of the CDR3: TGTGCCGCCGAAGGGAGAGGTAACTATGGCTACACCTTC. Together with reference TRBV30 and TRBJ1-2, the CDR3 gives the full variable domain: SQTIHQWPATLVQPVGSPLSLECTVEGTSNPNLYWYRQAAGRGLQLLFYSVGIGQISSEVPQNLSASRPQDRQFILSSKKLLLSDSGFYLCAAEGRGNYGYTFGSGTRLTVV.

The J gene is TRBJ1-1, the V gene TRBV5-4; D is undetermined. Germline assignment: CDR1 SGHNT and CDR2 YYREEE (reference sequence). V lost 2 bases and J lost 5, with 16 bases in between. The CDR3 is 15 amino acids. The CDR3 DNA reads TGTGCCAGCAGCTTCGACATAACCCCTCTAACTGAAGCTTTCTTT. It translates to CASSFDITPLTEAFF.

The gene calls are TRBV15 and TRBJ2-6; 9 nucleotides match TRBD1. CDR3 length equals 20 residues. Unmatched junction bases numbered 11, after V lost 0 bases and J lost 2 bases. Germline lookup yields CDR1 LNHNV and CDR2 YYDKDF (reference sequence). Here the CDR3 DNA reads TGTGCCACCAGCAGAGATTGGGGGGACAGGGTGTTTACTGGGGCCAACGTCCTGACTTTC. Translating it yields CATSRDWGDRVFTGANVLTF.

This clone was counted between two and nine times. The rearrangement links TRBV2 to TRBJ1-2; TRBD1 matches 8 bases. CDR3 length: 14 residues. V was clipped by 6 bases and J by 3 bases; unmatched bases: 6. Germline V gives CDR1 SNHLY, CDR2 FYNNEI. The CDR3 is CASSGQGEDYGYTF. CDR3 nucleotide sequence: TGTGCCAGCAGCGGACAGGGAGAGGACTATGGCTACACCTTC.

In this sample, this clone turned up once. This chain links TRBV5-1 with TRBJ1-2; a weak D match, TRBD1 (6 bases). Trimming took off 2 bases at V and 13 bases at J, with 27 bases between the two ends. CDR1 and CDR2 from the germline V gene are SGHRS and YFSETQ. CDR3 size: 16 residues. The CDR3 reads CASSFSIAGQGRGCTF. CDR3 nucleotide sequence: TGCGCCAGCAGCTTTTCTATCGCGGGCCAGGGGCGTGGTTGCACCTTC.

This clone was seen just once. This rearrangement joins TRBV18 to TRBJ1-2; unclear D gene. V was pared by 3 bases and J by 5 bases, with 16 bases between. The CDR3 has 15 residues. CDR1 and CDR2 from the germline V gene are KGHSH and LQKENI. As DNA, the CDR3 is TGTGCCAGCTCACCCCCCGGGAGTTCGAGTTATGGCTACACCTTC. It specifies CASSPPGSSSYGYTF.

The chain carries TRBV5-4 and TRBJ1-2; D is possibly TRBD1 (6 bases). Trimming took 4 bases from V and 2 from J, leaving 15 bases between them. CDR1 is SGHNT, CDR2 YYREEE, per germline (reference sequence). The CDR3 loop spans 15 amino acids. This chain's CDR3 is CASSRHVGGNYGYTF. In nucleotides, the CDR3 is TGTGCCAGCAGCCGCCATGTTGGGGGCAACTATGGCTACACCTTC.

The chain is built from TRBV5-1 and TRBJ2-7; 9 bases are a match to TRBD2. The CDR3 extends over 17 amino acids. Germline V gene data show CDR1 as SGHRS and CDR2 as YFSETQ. Trimming cost V 3 bases and J 4 bases; bases outside gene matches: 14. Here the CDR3 reads CASSWGIGRTSAYEQYF. The CDR3 DNA follows: TGCGCCAGCAGCTGGGGAATAGGCCGGACTAGCGCTTACGAGCAGTACTTC.

V gene TRBV18 combines with J gene TRBJ2-4, with D possibly being TRBD1 (5 bases). Germline V gives CDR1 KGHSH, CDR2 LQKENI. V lost 3 bases and J lost 4, with 10 bases in between. This CDR3 region has 14 residues. The CDR3 DNA is TGTGCCAGCTCACCGGCAGGGCTTAAAAACATTCAGTACTTC. It translates to CASSPAGLKNIQYF.

This clone has more than one count but fewer than ten. The rearrangement joins TRBV5-1 to TRBJ1-1; tentatively, D is TRBD1 (5 bases). Germline V gives CDR1 SGHRS, CDR2 YFSETQ. Trimming took off 6 bases at V and 4 bases at J, with 19 bases between the two ends. The CDR3 consists of 15 residues. The CDR3 protein is CASTIRGIVGTEAFF. In DNA form, the CDR3 reads TGCGCCAGCACGATTCGGGGGATTGTTGGCACTGAAGCTTTCTTT.

The gene calls are TRBV30 and TRBJ1-2; D is perhaps TRBD1 (5 bases). Trimming took 0 bases from V and 4 from J, leaving 9 bases between them. The CDR3 extends over 13 amino acids. Germline V gene lookup returns CDR1 GTSNPN and CDR2 SVGIG (reference sequence). The CDR3 sequence is CAWSVVRAYGYTF. Written as DNA, the CDR3 is TGTGCCTGGAGTGTAGTCAGGGCCTATGGCTACACCTTC.

The rearrangement links TRBV10-2 to TRBJ1-2; 7 bases line up with TRBD1. The germline V gene has CDR1 WSHSY and CDR2 SAAADI. The CDR3 consists of 14 residues. With 2 bases clipped from V and 7 bases from J, the junction kept 7 bases outside the gene matches. The CDR3 DNA reads TGCGCCAGCAGTGAGCTGAGGGCAGGGGGTGGCTACACCTTC. Amino acid sequence: CASSELRAGGGYTF.